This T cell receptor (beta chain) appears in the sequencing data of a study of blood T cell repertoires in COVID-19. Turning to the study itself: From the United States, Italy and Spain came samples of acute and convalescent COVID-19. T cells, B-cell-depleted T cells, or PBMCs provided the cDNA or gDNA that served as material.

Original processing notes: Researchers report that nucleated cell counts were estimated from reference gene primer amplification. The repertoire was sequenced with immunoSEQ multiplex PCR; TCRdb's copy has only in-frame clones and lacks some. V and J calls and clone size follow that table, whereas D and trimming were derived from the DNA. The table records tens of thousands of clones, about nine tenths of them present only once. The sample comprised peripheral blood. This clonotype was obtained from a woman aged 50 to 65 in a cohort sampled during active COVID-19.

The CDR3 DNA sequence: TGTGCCAGCAGCGAGTCGACCGGGACAGCATACGAGCAGTACTTC. This translates into CASSESTGTAYEQYF. The gene calls are TRBV9 and TRBJ2-7, with 7 positions matching TRBD1. The CDR3 is 15 residues long. Per germline, CDR1 SGDLS and CDR2 YYNGEE. V trimming: 3 bases; J trimming: 4 bases; junction bases outside the gene matches: 10.